This entry lists 21 T cell receptor beta chains sequenced from one sample in a study of cytomegalovirus exposure and HLA in healthy donors. PCR involved 60 Vbeta and 13 Jbeta primers. Profiling relied on immunoSEQ multiplex PCR, and the TCRdb table lists in-frame clones only, not all of them. The table lists about 130,000 clones, 60% to 80% of them singletons, with around 1.2% in the top ten. Input material: PBMCs. The source is a man between 50 and 59 years old in good health and CMV-seronegative.

Here the CDR3 reads CSVEDFILDFSETQYF. The DNA for the CDR3 is TGCAGCGTTGAAGACTTTATCCTTGACTTCTCAGAGACCCAGTACTTC. The chain combines TRBV29-1 with TRBJ2-5; D is uncertain. CDR3 size: 16 residues. V was cut by 0 bases and J by 4 bases, with 18 bases left in between. Germline CDR1 and CDR2: SQVTM and ANQGSEA.

The genes are TRBV6-5 and TRBJ1-3; no reliable D call. Germline V gene lookup returns CDR1 MNHEY and CDR2 SVGAGI. The CDR3 totals 15 residues. Deletions cut 5 bases from V and 0 bases from J, with 11 bases between. CDR3: CASSASTSSGNTIYF. The DNA of the CDR3 is TGTGCCAGCAGTGCGTCGACAAGCTCTGGAAACACCATATATTTT.

V usage is TRBV25-1 and J usage is TRBJ2-7, with 11 bases fitting TRBD1. There are 15 residues in the CDR3. J lost 4 bases, V lost 6 bases, and 8 bases had no gene match. Germline assignment: CDR1 MGHDK and CDR2 SYGVNS. The CDR3 loop reads CASRSWGTGGYEQYF. CDR3 sequence (DNA): TGTGCCAGCAGATCATGGGGGACAGGGGGATACGAGCAGTACTTC.

The rearrangement uses TRBV7-9 and TRBJ2-7; D perhaps matches TRBD1 (5 bases). The CDR3 contains 10 residues. The V end was cut by 8 bases, the J end by 11 bases, with 13 bases between. Germline V gene lookup returns CDR1 SEHNR and CDR2 FQNEAQ (reference sequence). The CDR3 is CASGDREEYF. CDR3 in DNA: TGTGCCAGCGGAGACAGAGAAGAGTACTTC.

The rearrangement links TRBV5-4 to TRBJ2-1; 7 bases are shared with TRBD2. Germline V CDR1 and CDR2: SGHNT, YYREEE (reference sequence). This CDR3 is built from 15 residues. Trimming at V came to 0 bases and at J to 7 bases, leaving 7 bases not matched to a gene. CDR3 in DNA: TGTGCCAGCAGCTTGGGGCGGGAGAAGGGGAATGAGCAGTTCTTC. Translating it yields CASSLGREKGNEQFF.

This clone was counted once. V gene TRBV10-2 combines with J gene TRBJ1-2; the D gene is possibly TRBD1 (5 bases). The length of the CDR3 is 15 residues. Germline values: CDR1 WSHSY, CDR2 SAAADI. The V end was cut by 1 base, the J end by 8 bases, with 17 bases between. The CDR3 region is CASSEWGVVSGGYTF. Written as DNA, the CDR3 is TGCGCCAGCAGTGAGTGGGGGGTTGTGTCTGGAGGCTACACCTTC.

The rearrangement links TRBV10-3 to TRBJ1-1; D call uncertain. This CDR3 spans 13 amino acids. The germline V gene encodes CDR1 ENHRY and CDR2 SYGVKD. The V and J ends lost 11 bases and 1 base respectively, with 14 bases between them. CDR3: CASGERENTEAFF. In DNA form, the CDR3 reads TGTGCCTCCGGGGAAAGGGAGAACACTGAAGCTTTCTTT.

The genes are TRBV7-9 and TRBJ1-2; 7 bases are shared with TRBD1. With V trimmed by 0 bases and J by 2 bases, 0 bases remained unmatched. CDR1 and CDR2 from the germline V gene are SEHNR and FQNEAQ (reference sequence). This CDR3 spans 14 amino acids. CDR3 loop: CASSLAGGNYGYTF. CDR3 nucleotides: TGTGCCAGCAGCTTAGCAGGGGGCAACTATGGCTACACCTTC. Full variable domain (rest looked up from reference TRBV7-9 and TRBJ1-2): DTGVSQNPRHKITKRGQNVTFRCDPISEHNRLYWYRQTLGQGPEFLTYFQNEAQLEKSRLLSDRFSAERPKGSFSTLEIQRTEQGDSAMYLCASSLAGGNYGYTFGSGTRLTVV.

This chain uses TRBV18 with TRBJ2-7; 8 bases align to TRBD2. This CDR3 spans 14 amino acids. V trimming: 3 bases; J trimming: 6 bases; junction bases outside the gene matches: 7. Germline CDR1 reads KGHSH; CDR2 reads LQKENI. The CDR3 is CASSPPSGSREQYF. The CDR3 coding sequence is TGTGCCAGCTCACCGCCCAGCGGGAGTCGCGAGCAGTACTTC. Full variable domain (rest looked up from reference TRBV18 and TRBJ2-7): NAGVMQNPRHLVRRRGQEARLRCSPMKGHSHVYWYRQLPEEGLKFMVYLQKENIIDESGMPKERFSAEFPKEGPSILRIQQVVRGDSAAYFCASSPPSGSREQYFGPGTRLTVT.

This sequence joins TRBV11-2 and TRBJ2-7; possible D gene TRBD2, 6 bases. The CDR3 is 15 residues long. Trimming removed 2 bases at V and 3 bases at J, with 14 bases between. Germline V gives CDR1 SGHAT, CDR2 FQNNGV. In DNA form, the CDR3 reads TGTGCCAGCAGCTTAAGTGACGGAGGGCTCTACGAGCAGTACTTC. Protein product: CASSLSDGGLYEQYF.

As for this clone: This CDR3 is also generated by other DNA sequences in the sample. The chain has TRBV18 and TRBJ2-5; D call uncertain. CDR1 is KGHSH, CDR2 LQKENI, per germline. The CDR3 is 12 residues long. V was shortened by 3 bases and J by 0 bases, with 2 bases between the two germline ends. The CDR3 coding sequence is TGTGCCAGCTCACCTAACCAAGAGACCCAGTACTTC. Its protein product is CASSPNQETQYF.

The rearrangement joins TRBV10-2 to TRBJ1-2; possible D gene TRBD1, 6 bases. Germline-derived CDR1 and CDR2 are WSHSY and SAAADI. V was trimmed by 5 bases and J by 4 bases, leaving 11 bases between them. The CDR3 runs to 13 residues. The CDR3 DNA sequence: TGCGCCAGCAGTACCGGGACAATCTATGGCTACACCTTC. Translation: CASSTGTIYGYTF.

This chain joins TRBV14 and TRBJ1-3; unclear D gene. The V end lost 2 bases, the J end lost 4 bases, and 3 bases lay between the germline ends. Germline values: CDR1 SGHDN, CDR2 FVKESK. The CDR3 is 12 residues long. The CDR3 sequence: CASSQPGNTIYF. Here the CDR3 DNA reads TGTGCCAGCAGCCAACCGGGAAACACCATATATTTT.

The chain couples TRBV5-1 to TRBJ2-2; 8 bases fit TRBD1. Trimming at V came to 6 bases and at J to 2 bases, leaving 6 bases not matched to a gene. This CDR3 has 15 residues. Germline lookup yields CDR1 SGHRS and CDR2 YFSETQ. As DNA, the CDR3 is TGCGCCAGCAAACTTGGGACAGGCAACACCGGGGAGCTGTTTTTT. It encodes CASKLGTGNTGELFF.

The chain is built from TRBV10-3 and TRBJ2-7, with 8 bases matching TRBD1. The CDR3 contains 14 residues. The ends lost 4 bases at V and 6 bases at J; junction bases unmatched: 8. The germline gives CDR1 ENHRY, CDR2 SYGVKD. CDR3 nucleotide sequence: TGTGCCATCAGTGGACAGGGGACGCCCAGCGAGCAGTACTTC. Residues: CAISGQGTPSEQYF.

The chain combines TRBV14 with TRBJ2-7; 7 positions agree with TRBD1. V dropped 1 base and J dropped 9; count of bases not matched to a gene: 12. The CDR3 is 15 residues long. Germline-derived CDR1 and CDR2 are SGHDN and FVKESK. This CDR3 is CASSQAGGLFDGQYF. CDR3 in DNA: TGTGCCAGCAGCCAAGCAGGGGGTCTATTCGACGGGCAGTACTTC.

The genes are TRBV19 and TRBJ2-1; 8 bases map to TRBD2. This CDR3 region has 18 residues. V trimming: 5 bases; J trimming: 4 bases; junction bases outside the gene matches: 16. Germline assignment: CDR1 LNHDA and CDR2 SQIVND (reference sequence). The CDR3 here is CASSPGHRGLASYNEQFF. In DNA, the CDR3 is TGTGCCAGTAGTCCGGGACACCGAGGACTAGCAAGTTACAATGAGCAGTTCTTC.

The chain is built from TRBV7-2 and TRBJ2-3; 11 bases align to TRBD2. The V and J ends lost 1 base and 2 bases, in that order; junction bases with no gene match: 2. CDR1 and CDR2 (germline): SGHTA, FQGNSA. The CDR3 sequence is 16 residues long. The CDR3 DNA sequence: TGTGCCAGCAGCTTAGTAGCGGGAGGGAACACAGATACGCAGTATTTT. Translation: CASSLVAGGNTDTQYF.

The chain joins TRBV5-1 to TRBJ2-1; D is unresolved. The V gene lost 1 base and the J gene lost 7 bases, with 9 bases spanning the gap. CDR1 is SGHRS and CDR2 is YFSETQ in the germline V gene. The CDR3 consists of 13 residues. CDR3 coding DNA: TGCGCCAGCAGCTTGAGTTTTGAGAATGAGCAGTTCTTC. Protein product: CASSLSFENEQFF. Full variable domain (remainder filled in from reference TRBV5-1 and TRBJ2-1): KAGVTQTPRYLIKTRGQQVTLSCSPISGHRSVSWYQQTPGQGLQFLFEYFSETQRNKGNFPGRFSGRQFSNSRSEMNVSTLELGDSALYLCASSLSFENEQFFGPGTRLTVL.

This chain links TRBV28 with TRBJ2-1; 8 bases align to TRBD2. Trimming removed 3 bases from V and 6 bases from J; junction bases left unmatched: 7. Germline lookup yields CDR1 MDHEN and CDR2 SYDVKM. The CDR3 consists of 15 residues. CDR3 nucleotides: TGTGCCAGCAGTTTTGGGGCGGGAGGAGGCAATGAGCAGTTCTTC. It yields the protein CASSFGAGGGNEQFF.

The J gene is TRBJ2-5, the V gene TRBV15; 10 bases line up with TRBD2. CDR3 size: 16 residues. CDR1 is LNHNV and CDR2 is YYDKDF in the germline V gene (reference sequence). J was trimmed by 4 bases and V by 0 bases; bases with no gene match: 5. The CDR3 loop reads CATSRDLRLAGETQYF. CDR3 sequence (DNA): TGTGCCACCAGCAGAGATCTGCGACTAGCGGGAGAGACCCAGTACTTC. The full variable domain, with the rest looked up from reference TRBV15 and TRBJ2-5, is DAMVIQNPRYQVTQFGKPVTLSCSQTLNHNVMYWYQQKSSQAPKLLFHYYDKDFNNEADTPDNFQSRRPNTSFCFLDIRSPGLGDTAMYLCATSRDLRLAGETQYFGPGTRLLVL.